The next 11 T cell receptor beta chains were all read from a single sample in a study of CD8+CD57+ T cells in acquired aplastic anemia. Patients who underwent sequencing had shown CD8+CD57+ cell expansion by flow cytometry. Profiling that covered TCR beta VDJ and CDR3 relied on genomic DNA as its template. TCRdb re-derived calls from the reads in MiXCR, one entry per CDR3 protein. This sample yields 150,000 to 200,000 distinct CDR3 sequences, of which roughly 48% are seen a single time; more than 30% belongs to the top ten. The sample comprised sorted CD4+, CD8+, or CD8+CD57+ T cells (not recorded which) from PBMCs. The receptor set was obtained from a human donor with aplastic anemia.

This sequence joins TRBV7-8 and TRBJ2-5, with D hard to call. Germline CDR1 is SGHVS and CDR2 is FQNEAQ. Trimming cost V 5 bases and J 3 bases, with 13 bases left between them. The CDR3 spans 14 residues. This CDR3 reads CASSRWGNKETQYF. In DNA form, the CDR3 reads TGTGCCAGCAGCCGATGGGGAAATAAAGAGACCCAGTACTTC.

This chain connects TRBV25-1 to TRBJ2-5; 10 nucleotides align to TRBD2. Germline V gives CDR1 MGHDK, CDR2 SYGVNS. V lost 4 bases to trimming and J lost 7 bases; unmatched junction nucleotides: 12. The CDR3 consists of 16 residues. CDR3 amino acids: CASSGPTSGEPRTQYF. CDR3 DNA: TGTGCCAGCAGTGGACCCACTAGCGGGGAGCCAAGGACCCAGTACTTC.

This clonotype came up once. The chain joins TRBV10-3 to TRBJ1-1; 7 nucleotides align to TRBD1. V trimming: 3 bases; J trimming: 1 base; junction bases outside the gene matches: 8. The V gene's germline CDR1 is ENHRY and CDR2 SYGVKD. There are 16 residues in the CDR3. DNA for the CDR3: TGTGCCATCAGTGAACGGATCACAGGGGCGAACACTGAAGCTTTCTTT. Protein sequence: CAISERITGANTEAFF.

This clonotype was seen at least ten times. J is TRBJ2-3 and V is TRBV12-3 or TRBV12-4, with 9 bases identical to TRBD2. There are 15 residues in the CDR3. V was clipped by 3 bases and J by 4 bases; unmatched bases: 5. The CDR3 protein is CASSFVAGAADTQYF. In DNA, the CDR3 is TGTGCCAGCAGTTTTGTAGCGGGAGCGGCAGATACGCAGTATTTT.

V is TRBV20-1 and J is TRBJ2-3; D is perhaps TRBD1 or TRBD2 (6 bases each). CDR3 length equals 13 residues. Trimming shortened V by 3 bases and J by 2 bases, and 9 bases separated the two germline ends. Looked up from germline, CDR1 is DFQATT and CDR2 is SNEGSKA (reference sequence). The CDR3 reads CSASGGLTDTQYF. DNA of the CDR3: TGCAGTGCTAGCGGGGGCCTCACAGATACGCAGTATTTT.

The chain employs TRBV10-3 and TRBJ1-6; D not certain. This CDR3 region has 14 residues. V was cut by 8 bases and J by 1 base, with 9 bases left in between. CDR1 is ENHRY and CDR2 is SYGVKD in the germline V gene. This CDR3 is CAIAAGSYNSPLHF. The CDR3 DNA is TGTGCCATCGCGGCGGGGTCCTATAATTCACCCCTCCACTTT.

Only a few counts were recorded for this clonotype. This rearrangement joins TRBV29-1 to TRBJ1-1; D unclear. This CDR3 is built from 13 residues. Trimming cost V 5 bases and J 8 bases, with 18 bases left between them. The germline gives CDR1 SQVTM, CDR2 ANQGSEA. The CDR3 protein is CSVLDQGNIEAFF. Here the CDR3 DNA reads TGCAGCGTTCTGGACCAAGGGAACATCGAAGCTTTCTTT.

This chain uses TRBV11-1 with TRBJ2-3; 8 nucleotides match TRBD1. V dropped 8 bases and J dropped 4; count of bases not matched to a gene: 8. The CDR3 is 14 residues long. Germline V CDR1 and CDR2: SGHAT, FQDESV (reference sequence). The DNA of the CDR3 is TGTGCCAGCGGATGGACAGGGCGGTCAGATACGCAGTATTTT. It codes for CASGWTGRSDTQYF.

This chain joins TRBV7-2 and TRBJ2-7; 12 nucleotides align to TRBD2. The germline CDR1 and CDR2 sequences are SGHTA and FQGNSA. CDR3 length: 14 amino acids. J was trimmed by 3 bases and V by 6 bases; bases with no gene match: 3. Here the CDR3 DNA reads TGTGCCAGCAGACCGGGACTAGCGGGCTACGAGCAGTACTTC. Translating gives CASRPGLAGYEQYF.

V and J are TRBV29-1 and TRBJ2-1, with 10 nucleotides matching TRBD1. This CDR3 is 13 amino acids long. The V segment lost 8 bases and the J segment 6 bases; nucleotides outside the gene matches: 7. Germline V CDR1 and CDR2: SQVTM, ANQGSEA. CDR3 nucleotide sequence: TGCAGCTCCACCCGGACAGGGGGCAATGAGCAGTTCTTC. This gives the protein CSSTRTGGNEQFF.

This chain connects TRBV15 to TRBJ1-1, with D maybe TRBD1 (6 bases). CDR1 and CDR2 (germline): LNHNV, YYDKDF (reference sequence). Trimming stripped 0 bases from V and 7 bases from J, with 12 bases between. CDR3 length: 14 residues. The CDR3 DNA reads TGTGCCACCAGCAGAGACCCAAGAGGGGGTGAAGCTTTCTTT. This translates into CATSRDPRGGEAFF.